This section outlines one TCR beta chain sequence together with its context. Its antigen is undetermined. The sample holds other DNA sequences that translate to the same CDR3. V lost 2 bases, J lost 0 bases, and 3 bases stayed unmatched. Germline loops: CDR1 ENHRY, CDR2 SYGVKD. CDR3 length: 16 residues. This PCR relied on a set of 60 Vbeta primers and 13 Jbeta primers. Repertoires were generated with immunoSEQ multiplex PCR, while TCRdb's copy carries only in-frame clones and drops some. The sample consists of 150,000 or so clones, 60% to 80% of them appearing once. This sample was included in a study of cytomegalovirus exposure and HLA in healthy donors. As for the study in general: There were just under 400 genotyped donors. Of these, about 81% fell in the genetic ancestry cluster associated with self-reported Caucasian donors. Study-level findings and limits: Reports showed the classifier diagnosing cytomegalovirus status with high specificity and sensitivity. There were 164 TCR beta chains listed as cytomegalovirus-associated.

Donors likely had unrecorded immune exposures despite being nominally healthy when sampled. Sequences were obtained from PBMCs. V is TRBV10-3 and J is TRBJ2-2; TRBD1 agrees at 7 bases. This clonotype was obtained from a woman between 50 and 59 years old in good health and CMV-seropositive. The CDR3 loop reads CAISETQGANTGELFF. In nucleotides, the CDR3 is TGTGCCATCAGTGAGACTCAGGGGGCGAACACCGGGGAGCTGTTTTTT.